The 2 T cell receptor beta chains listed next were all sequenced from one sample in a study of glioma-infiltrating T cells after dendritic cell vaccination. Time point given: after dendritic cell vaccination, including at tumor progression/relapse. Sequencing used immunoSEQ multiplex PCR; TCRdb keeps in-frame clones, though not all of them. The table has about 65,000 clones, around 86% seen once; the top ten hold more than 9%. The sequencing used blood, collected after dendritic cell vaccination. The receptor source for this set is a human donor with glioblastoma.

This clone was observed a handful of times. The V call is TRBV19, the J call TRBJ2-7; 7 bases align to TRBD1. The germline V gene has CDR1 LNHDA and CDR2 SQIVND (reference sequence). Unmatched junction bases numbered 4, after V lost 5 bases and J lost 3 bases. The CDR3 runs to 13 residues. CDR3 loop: CASSLAGGYEQYF. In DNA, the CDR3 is TGTGCCAGTAGTTTGGCAGGGGGCTACGAGCAGTACTTC.

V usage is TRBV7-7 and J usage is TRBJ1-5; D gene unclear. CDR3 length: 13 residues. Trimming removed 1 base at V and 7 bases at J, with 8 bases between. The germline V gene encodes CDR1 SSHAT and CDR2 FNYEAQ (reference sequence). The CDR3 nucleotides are TGTGCCAGCAGCTTAGACGCCACACAGCCCCAGCATTTT. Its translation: CASSLDATQPQHF.